Shown below are 9 T cell receptor beta chains from a single sample sequenced in a study of regulatory T cells in long-lasting Graves disease. Sequencing libraries for TCR beta were prepared with iRepertoire HTBI primers and Arm-PCR of CDR3 regions. TCRdb reanalysed the multiplex PCR reads using MiXCR and keeps one entry per CDR3 protein. The sample records around 250,000 distinct CDR3 sequences, 20% to 25% being singletons. Time point here: newly diagnosed GD, antithyroid drugs for less than 3 months. The TCR library was made from RNA extracted from PBMCs. The sample was peripheral blood mononuclear cells (PBMCs), taken at new diagnosis, from a patient treated with antithyroid drugs. All receptors derive from a female donor with Graves disease.

The chain is built from TRBV6-1 and TRBJ1-2, with a weak D call TRBD1 (6 bases). CDR1 MNHNS and CDR2 SASEGT come from the germline V gene. The V gene lost 7 bases and the J gene lost 3 bases, with 18 bases spanning the gap. The CDR3 has 15 residues. The CDR3 sequence is CASIGKQGRDYGYTF. CDR3 bases: TGTGCCAGCATAGGGAAACAGGGAAGAGACTATGGCTACACCTTC.

Comment on this clonotype: One junction end does not reproduce the germline sequence, and a read error may be involved. The rearrangement joins TRBV11-1 to TRBJ2-1; the D gene is possibly TRBD1 (5 bases). Germline CDR1 is SGHAT and CDR2 is FQDESV (reference sequence). The CDR3 is made up of 13 amino acids. The DNA for the CDR3 is TGCGCCAGCAGCCAAGGTTGGGGCGATGAGCAGTTCTTC. Amino acids: CASSQGWGDEQFF.

The gene calls are TRBV19 and TRBJ1-5; TRBD1 is a possible D gene (6 bases). CDR1 is LNHDA and CDR2 is SQIVND in the germline V gene (reference sequence). The CDR3 sequence is 15 residues long. V was cut by 5 bases and J by 6 bases, with 17 bases left in between. This CDR3 reads CASSAGTSASQPQHF. The CDR3 coding sequence is TGTGCCAGTAGTGCTGGGACATCGGCCAGTCAGCCCCAGCATTTT. The full variable domain, with the rest looked up from reference TRBV19 and TRBJ1-5, is DGGITQSPKYLFRKEGQNVTLSCEQNLNHDAMYWYRQDPGQGLRLIYYSQIVNDFQKGDIAEGYSVSREKKESFPLTVTSAQKNPTAFYLCASSAGTSASQPQHFGDGTRLSIL.

This clonotype was seen ten or more times. The chain employs TRBV20-1 and TRBJ2-3; 8 positions agree with TRBD1. The CDR3 totals 15 residues. Per the germline V gene, CDR1 is DFQATT and CDR2 is SNEGSKA (reference sequence). J was trimmed by 6 bases and V by 5 bases; bases with no gene match: 13. The CDR3 loop reads CSAGPTSGGEDTQYF. The CDR3 DNA is TGCAGTGCTGGCCCAACGTCAGGGGGCGAGGATACGCAGTATTTT.

This clonotype was seen many times. This chain uses TRBV6-1 with TRBJ2-7; D perhaps matches TRBD2 (5 bases). The germline CDR1 and CDR2 sequences are MNHNS and SASEGT. This CDR3 has 15 amino acids. The V and J ends lost 6 bases and 2 bases respectively, with 17 bases between them. CDR3 sequence reads: CASRAPRGRTYEQYF. The CDR3 region has the DNA TGTGCCAGCAGGGCCCCGAGAGGGAGAACCTACGAGCAGTACTTC.

The sample holds many counts of this clonotype. The J gene is TRBJ2-7, the V gene TRBV7-2; 11 bases are shared with TRBD2. The CDR3 extends over 17 amino acids. Germline V gene data show CDR1 as SGHTA and CDR2 as FQGNSA. V was clipped by 1 base and J by 1 base; unmatched bases: 6. The CDR3 protein is CASSLVKRLAGSYEQYF. CDR3 nucleotides: TGTGCCAGCAGCTTAGTAAAGAGACTAGCGGGATCCTACGAGCAGTACTTC. Looking up the rest from reference TRBV7-2 and TRBJ2-7 gives the full variable domain: GAGVSQSPSNKVTEKGKDVELRCDPISGHTALYWYRQSLGQGLEFLIYFQGNSAPDKSGLPSDRFSAERTGGSVSTLTIQRTQQEDSAVYLCASSLVKRLAGSYEQYFGPGTRLTVT.

This chain links TRBV9 with TRBJ2-3; 9 positions match TRBD2. The CDR3 runs to 14 residues. The V segment lost 2 bases and the J segment 6 bases; nucleotides outside the gene matches: 4. The germline V gene has CDR1 SGDLS and CDR2 YYNGEE. The CDR3 nucleotides read TGTGCCAGCAGCGTGGAAAGCGGGAGGGATACGCAGTATTTT. Residues: CASSVESGRDTQYF.

This clonotype was seen a handful of times. The rearrangement links TRBV25-1 to TRBJ1-6; TRBD1 is a possible D gene (5 bases). Trimming shortened V by 1 base and J by 4 bases, and 8 bases separated the two germline ends. The CDR3 totals 15 residues. Germline CDR1 MGHDK, CDR2 SYGVNS. CDR3 region: CASSEWGGYNSPLHF. CDR3 nucleotide sequence: TGTGCCAGCAGTGAATGGGGGGGGTATAATTCACCCCTCCACTTT.

This clonotype appeared many times. The rearrangement uses TRBV18 and TRBJ2-3; 9 nucleotides match TRBD1. The assigned J gene may be wrong: the sequence end matches TRBJ1-1 better. The CDR3 extends over 12 amino acids. Germline V gene sequence: CDR1 KGHSH, CDR2 LQKENI. CDR3 sequence reads: CASSPGTGLAFF. CDR3 nucleotide sequence: TGTGCCAGCTCACCCGGGACAGGGCTGGCTTTCTTT.